These 9 T cell receptor beta chains share one sample of origin, sequenced in a study of T cells in tuberculosis. Sorting used thawed, overnight-rested PBMC stained with anti-CD3, a viability dye and GMM-loaded CD1B tetramer. C32 glucose monomycolate from Rhodococcus equi was loaded onto the CD1B tetramers. The protocol was immunoSEQ multiplex PCR, while the TCRdb copy is restricted to in-frame clones and leaves out a portion. The sample includes roughly 61,000 clones, roughly 87% of them seen just once. Sequencing input: CD1b-GMM tetramer-negative cells sorted from PBMCs. These receptors all stem from an adult woman with latent tuberculosis.

The chain couples TRBV28 to TRBJ2-3; possibly TRBD2 for D (5 bases). In germline, CDR1 is MDHEN, CDR2 SYDVKM. This CDR3 has 16 residues. Trimming left V 5 bases short and J 6 bases short, with 21 bases between. The CDR3 sequence: CASSPPAFQRPDTQYF. Written as DNA, the CDR3 is TGTGCCAGCAGTCCACCGGCCTTCCAGCGGCCCGATACGCAGTATTTT.

This chain links TRBV28 with TRBJ1-2; 7 bases agree with TRBD1. This CDR3 is built from 14 residues. V lost 2 bases and J lost 4; bases outside the gene matches: 4. Germline assignment: CDR1 MDHEN and CDR2 SYDVKM. The CDR3 here is CASSLGAGGYGYTF. CDR3 bases: TGTGCCAGCAGTTTAGGGGCAGGGGGCTATGGCTACACCTTC.

There are a few counts of this clone. The V call is TRBV5-1, the J call TRBJ2-5; 10 nucleotides line up with TRBD2. CDR3 length equals 15 residues. Germline V gene sequence: CDR1 SGHRS, CDR2 YFSETQ. The trim removed 5 bases at V and 1 base at J, leaving 5 bases unmatched. The chain's CDR3 is CASRTGTSAQETQYF. DNA for the CDR3: TGCGCCAGCAGGACCGGGACTAGCGCCCAAGAGACCCAGTACTTC.

This clone was picked up a small number of times. The CDR3 DNA reads TGTGCCAGCAGTCCTTCCGTACAGGGGGCGACCGAGCAGTACTTC. Translated: CASSPSVQGATEQYF. The chain uses TRBV27 and TRBJ2-7, with TRBD1 identical over 9 bases. Looked up from germline, CDR1 is MNHEY and CDR2 is SMNVEV (reference sequence). Trimming removed 5 bases from V and 6 bases from J; junction bases left unmatched: 11. The CDR3 extends over 15 amino acids.

This sequence joins TRBV4-1 and TRBJ2-7; the D is unclear. V lost 3 bases and J 4 bases, leaving 7 bases between the germline ends. The CDR3 extends over 12 amino acids. Germline CDR1 reads MGHRA; CDR2 reads YSYEKL. CDR3 coding DNA: TGCGCCAGCAGCCACACGGGTTACGAGCAGTACTTC. It encodes CASSHTGYEQYF.

This chain joins TRBV5-4 and TRBJ1-6; D is uncertain. V dropped 7 bases and J dropped 4 bases, with 12 bases sitting between them. The CDR3 runs to 14 residues. Germline lookup yields CDR1 SGHNT and CDR2 YYREEE (reference sequence). CDR3 protein: CASGAPGYNSPLHF. As DNA, the CDR3 is TGTGCCAGCGGCGCTCCAGGTTATAATTCACCCCTCCACTTT. Full variable domain (rest looked up from reference TRBV5-4 and TRBJ1-6): ETGVTQSPTHLIKTRGQQVTLRCSSQSGHNTVSWYQQALGQGPQFIFQYYREEENGRGNFPPRFSGLQFPNYSSELNVNALELDDSALYLCASGAPGYNSPLHFGNGTRLTVT.

V gene TRBV2 combines with J gene TRBJ1-2; D gene unclear. V lost 6 bases and J 0 bases, leaving 14 bases between the germline ends. Looked up from germline, CDR1 is SNHLY and CDR2 is FYNNEI. The CDR3 runs to 15 residues. CDR3 sequence: CASSPSGSSNYGYTF. The CDR3 region has the DNA TGTGCCAGCAGCCCTAGTGGATCGTCTAACTATGGCTACACCTTC.

The chain couples TRBV9 to TRBJ2-5, with D perhaps matching TRBD2 (6 bases). In germline, CDR1 is SGDLS, CDR2 YYNGEE. V lost 1 base and J lost 4, with 14 bases in between. The CDR3 covers 15 residues. The CDR3 nucleotides are TGTGCCAGCAGCGTAACCCCTAGCGCTAGAGAGACCCAGTACTTC. This sequence encodes CASSVTPSARETQYF.

This clone showed up just once. The V gene is TRBV12-5, the J gene TRBJ1-1; maybe TRBD1 (5 bases). The CDR3 totals 18 residues. V was cut by 0 bases and J by 8 bases, with 25 bases left in between. CDR1 LGHNT and CDR2 FRNRAP come from the germline V gene. CDR3 residues: CASGLVLPGFGGNSEAFF. The CDR3 DNA reads TGTGCTAGTGGTTTGGTACTGCCCGGTTTTGGGGGGAACTCCGAAGCTTTCTTT.